The source of this T cell receptor (beta chain) is a study of cytomegalovirus exposure and HLA in healthy donors. Primers included in the PCR were 60 Vbeta and 13 Jbeta primers. Only in-frame clones appear in the TCRdb table, and some are missing; sequencing was by immunoSEQ multiplex PCR. The sample totals around 37,000 clones. The clonotype originates from a human donor in good health. What was sequenced was PBMCs.

The CDR3 DNA follows: TGTGCCAGCAGCTTGGTAGGGGCCGGGGAGCTGTTTTTT. Its translation is CASSLVGAGELFF. This rearrangement joins TRBV7-6 to TRBJ2-2; a possible D gene is TRBD1 (5 bases). Trimming removed 3 bases at V and 6 bases at J, with 8 bases between. CDR1 and CDR2 from the germline V gene are SGHVS and FNYEAQ. CDR3 length: 13 amino acids.